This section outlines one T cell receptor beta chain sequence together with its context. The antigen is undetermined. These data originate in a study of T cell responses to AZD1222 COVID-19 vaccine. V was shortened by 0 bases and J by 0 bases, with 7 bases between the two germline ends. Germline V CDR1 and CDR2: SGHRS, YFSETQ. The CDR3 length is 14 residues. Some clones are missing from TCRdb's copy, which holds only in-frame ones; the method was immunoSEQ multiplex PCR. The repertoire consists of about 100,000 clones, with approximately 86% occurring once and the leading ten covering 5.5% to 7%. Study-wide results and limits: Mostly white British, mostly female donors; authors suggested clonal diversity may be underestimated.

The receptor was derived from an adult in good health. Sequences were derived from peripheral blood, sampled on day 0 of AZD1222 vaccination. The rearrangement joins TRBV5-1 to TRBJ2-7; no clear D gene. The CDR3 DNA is TGCGCCAGCAGCTTGGGCCCCGTCTCCTACGAGCAGTACTTC. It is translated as CASSLGPVSYEQYF.